Following are 28 T cell receptor beta chains from one sample sequenced in a study of T-cell memory formation after mild COVID-19. Each CDR3 protein is one row after TCRdb ran MiXCR on the 5' RACE reads. This table has about 390,000 distinct CDR3 sequences, 15% to 20% appearing once. Material: PBMCs or a T cell subset sorted from them (not recorded which). The receptor set was obtained from a man younger than 35 who had mild COVID-19 (a few samples of this study predate the infection). Cell type and time point are not known.

This chain uses TRBV27 with TRBJ1-1; D is uncertain. Trimming stripped 2 bases from V and 0 bases from J, with 7 bases between. This CDR3 is 14 amino acids long. Germline CDR1 reads MNHEY; CDR2 reads SMNVEV (reference sequence). The CDR3 reads CASSLLGVNTEAFF. CDR3 DNA sequence: TGTGCCAGCAGTTTACTGGGTGTGAACACTGAAGCTTTCTTT.

This sequence joins TRBV2 and TRBJ1-1; perhaps TRBD1 as D (6 bases). CDR1 and CDR2 from the germline V gene are SNHLY and FYNNEI. The CDR3 covers 14 residues. V was clipped by 6 bases and J by 2 bases, with 13 bases between them. CDR3 loop: CASRGEQGNTEAFF. The CDR3 bases are TGTGCCAGCAGGGGGGAACAGGGTAACACTGAAGCTTTCTTT.

This rearrangement joins TRBV5-5 to TRBJ1-5; D gene ambiguous. Trimming pared 0 bases from V and 1 base from J, leaving 11 bases between. The CDR3 has 16 residues. Germline V gene lookup returns CDR1 SGHKS and CDR2 YYEKEE (reference sequence). The CDR3 loop is CASSLVMTGSNQPQHF. CDR3 coding DNA: TGTGCCAGCAGCTTGGTTATGACGGGGAGCAATCAGCCCCAGCATTTT.

J is TRBJ1-2 and V is TRBV28; D uncertain. Germline V lookup: CDR1 MDHEN, CDR2 SYDVKM. V was cut by 5 bases and J by 5 bases, with 9 bases left in between. The CDR3 loop spans 12 amino acids. The chain's CDR3 is CASSTRGYGYTF. CDR3 bases: TGTGCCAGCAGTACCAGAGGGTATGGCTACACCTTC.

This clonotype was picked up a small number of times. The V and J genes are TRBV12-3 or TRBV12-4 and TRBJ2-5; no clear D. V lost 3 bases and J lost 7, with 18 bases in between. The CDR3 spans 15 residues. This CDR3 is CASSLGPTLLGTQYF. CDR3 bases: TGTGCCAGCAGTTTGGGCCCTACTTTGCTCGGGACCCAGTACTTC.

This clonotype was observed a handful of times. The gene calls are TRBV20-1 and TRBJ2-7; 8 bases agree with TRBD1. The CDR3 runs 15 residues. CDR1 DFQATT and CDR2 SNEGSKA come from the germline V gene (reference sequence). V lost 5 bases to trimming and J lost 1 base; unmatched junction nucleotides: 10. CDR3 in amino acids: CSAPISGTGSYEQYF. DNA of the CDR3: TGCAGTGCTCCAATCTCCGGGACAGGTTCCTACGAGCAGTACTTC.

This clonotype was seen a single time. The chain has TRBV7-8 and TRBJ2-3; no clear D gene. Trimming took 1 base from V and 3 from J, leaving 17 bases between them. Looked up from germline, CDR1 is SGHVS and CDR2 is FQNEAQ. CDR3 length equals 17 residues. DNA for the CDR3: TGTGCCAGCAGCTTAGAACGGTGTGGGGAAGGGACAGATACGCAGTATTTT. This codes for CASSLERCGEGTDTQYF.

This clonotype was observed a few times. V usage is TRBV6-5 and J usage is TRBJ2-5; TRBD1 aligns across 8 bases. CDR1 and CDR2 from the germline V gene are MNHEY and SVGAGI. V dropped 3 bases and J dropped 5; count of bases not matched to a gene: 8. CDR3 length: 15 residues. Here the CDR3 reads CASSYRRTGRETQYF. CDR3 nucleotide sequence: TGTGCCAGCAGTTATCGGCGGACAGGGCGGGAGACCCAGTACTTC.

This clonotype came up a few times. The rearrangement links TRBV28 to TRBJ2-2; 13 bases line up with TRBD2. This CDR3 is built from 17 residues. V was pared by 5 bases and J by 7 bases, with 10 bases of the junction left unmatched. CDR1 is MDHEN and CDR2 is SYDVKM in the germline V gene. The CDR3 nucleotides are TGTGCCAGCAGTCCTTATCGGACTAGCGGGGGACGCGGGGAGCTGTTTTTT. Translated, it gives CASSPYRTSGGRGELFF.

The V gene is TRBV7-9, the J gene TRBJ2-5, with 10 bases fitting TRBD1. The length of the CDR3 is 16 residues. The V gene's germline CDR1 is SEHNR and CDR2 FQNEAQ (reference sequence). The ends lost 1 base at V and 2 bases at J; junction bases unmatched: 4. DNA for the CDR3: TGTGCCAGCAGCTTAGGGGACAGGGGACTACAAGAGACCCAGTACTTC. Its protein is CASSLGDRGLQETQYF.

There are a few counts of this clonotype. The chain uses TRBV24-1 and TRBJ2-3, with D perhaps TRBD1 (5 bases). This CDR3 region has 16 residues. Trimming removed 3 bases from V and 3 bases from J, with 15 bases in between. In germline, CDR1 is KGHDR, CDR2 SFDVKD. The CDR3 nucleotides read TGTGCCACCAGTGATAGGGTAGGGGCGCGGACAGATACGCAGTATTTT. Translation gives CATSDRVGARTDTQYF.

Of note for this clonotype: It may be a read error: a sequence one base away is much more abundant. V is TRBV7-3 and J is TRBJ2-2; possibly TRBD2 for D (5 bases). CDR3 size: 12 residues. The V gene's germline CDR1 is SGHTA and CDR2 FQGTGA. This CDR3 is CDSGPYTGELFF. The CDR3 nucleotides read TGTGACAGCGGACCATACACCGGGGAGCTGTTTTTT.

The chain employs TRBV6-2 or TRBV6-3 and TRBJ1-4, with D possibly TRBD1 on 5 matching bases. With 2 bases removed from V and 6 bases from J, the gap between germline ends came to 7 bases. Germline V gene data show CDR1 as MNHEY and CDR2 as SVGEGT. The CDR3 is 13 residues long. CDR3 sequence reads: CASSYGGDEKLFF. The CDR3 DNA is TGTGCCAGCAGTTACGGGGGAGATGAAAAACTGTTTTTT.

The rearrangement uses TRBV19 and TRBJ2-3, with D possibly called TRBD1 or TRBD2 (5 bases each). Germline CDR1 LNHDA, CDR2 SQIVND (reference sequence). V was pared by 8 bases and J by 2 bases, with 17 bases between. The CDR3 loop spans 15 amino acids. CDR3 amino acids: CASDDRGADTDTQYF. CDR3 DNA: TGTGCCAGTGACGACCGAGGGGCCGACACAGATACGCAGTATTTT.

This clonotype has more than one count but fewer than ten. The CDR3 protein is CASSTAGSSYNEQFF. Written as DNA, the CDR3 is TGTGCCAGCTCAACCGCGGGGAGCTCCTACAATGAGCAGTTCTTC. This chain links TRBV18 with TRBJ2-1, with D perhaps TRBD2 (6 bases). The length of the CDR3 is 15 residues. Trimming removed 5 bases at V and 0 bases at J, with 11 bases between. Per germline, CDR1 KGHSH and CDR2 LQKENI.

This clonotype was seen a handful of times. The chain couples TRBV7-9 to TRBJ1-2; tentative D call: TRBD1 (6 bases). Germline V CDR1 and CDR2: SEHNR, FQNEAQ (reference sequence). The V end was cut by 3 bases, the J end by 6 bases, with 14 bases between. The CDR3 covers 14 residues. The DNA for the CDR3 is TGTGCCAGCAGCTTTTCAGGGGTAGAGAATGGCTACACCTTC. Its protein product is CASSFSGVENGYTF.

The chain uses TRBV18 and TRBJ1-2, with a weak D call TRBD1 (6 bases). Trimming took off 3 bases at V and 0 bases at J, with 11 bases between the two ends. Germline CDR1 is KGHSH and CDR2 is LQKENI. This CDR3 has 15 residues. CDR3 in amino acids: CASSPLDSPNYGYTF. CDR3 coding DNA: TGTGCCAGCTCACCCTTGGACAGCCCTAACTATGGCTACACCTTC. Combining the CDR3 with reference TRBV18 and TRBJ1-2 gives the whole variable domain NAGVMQNPRHLVRRRGQEARLRCSPMKGHSHVYWYRQLPEEGLKFMVYLQKENIIDESGMPKERFSAEFPKEGPSILRIQQVVRGDSAAYFCASSPLDSPNYGYTFGSGTRLTVV.

The V call is TRBV28, the J call TRBJ1-2; D is possibly TRBD1 (6 bases). This CDR3 has 14 amino acids. Germline V gives CDR1 MDHEN, CDR2 SYDVKM. Trimming left V 6 bases short and J 2 bases short, with 13 bases between. The CDR3 DNA reads TGTGCCAGCAGCCCCGGGACACTCAACTATGGCTACACCTTC. Protein product: CASSPGTLNYGYTF.

This clonotype was found a few times. The chain carries TRBV5-5 and TRBJ1-1, with TRBD1 matching 9 bases. CDR3 length equals 15 residues. V shed 1 base, J shed 5 bases, and the junction held 6 bases outside the gene matches. Germline lookup yields CDR1 SGHKS and CDR2 YYEKEE (reference sequence). CDR3 nucleotides: TGTGCCAGCAGCTTGTACAGGGGGCGGTGGACTGAAGCTTTCTTT. Translating it yields CASSLYRGRWTEAFF.

This clonotype was recorded a few times. The chain has TRBV6-5 and TRBJ2-2; 9 bases agree with TRBD2. The V and J ends lost 0 bases and 7 bases, in that order; junction bases with no gene match: 6. The CDR3 runs to 16 residues. Germline CDR1 MNHEY, CDR2 SVGAGI. DNA for the CDR3: TGTGCCAGCAGTTACTCTGCGGGGGGGCTCGGCGGGGAGCTGTTTTTT. Its protein product is CASSYSAGGLGGELFF.

The rearrangement joins TRBV18 to TRBJ1-5; 8 bases fit TRBD1. The CDR3 runs to 14 residues. The V segment lost 4 bases and the J segment 5 bases; nucleotides outside the gene matches: 4. Germline V gene lookup returns CDR1 KGHSH and CDR2 LQKENI. The CDR3 bases are TGTGCCAGCTCACAGGACAGGGAAGATCAGCCCCAGCATTTT. Its translation is CASSQDREDQPQHF.

This clonotype was observed at least ten times. V gene TRBV9 combines with J gene TRBJ2-1; a weak D match, TRBD2 (7 bases). This CDR3 is built from 17 residues. Trimming stripped 0 bases from V and 0 bases from J, with 13 bases between. Germline-derived CDR1 and CDR2 are SGDLS and YYNGEE. CDR3 nucleotide sequence: TGTGCCAGCAGCGTAGGTGGGGGGGCTGGCTCCTACAATGAGCAGTTCTTC. It codes for CASSVGGGAGSYNEQFF.

For this clonotype: Sequence at one end of the junction differs from germline and may be a read error. The chain couples TRBV7-4 to TRBJ1-2, with no clear D. This CDR3 has 14 residues. CDR1 is SGHVT, CDR2 SQSDAQ, per germline. The CDR3 DNA is TGTGCCAGCATCTTAGGCGGCTACTCCCCCGACTACACCTTC. It encodes CASILGGYSPDYTF.

The table lists this clonotype with a few counts. The chain is built from TRBV20-1 and TRBJ2-2; no clear D. The CDR3 loop spans 14 amino acids. Trimming removed 0 bases at V and 0 bases at J, with 5 bases between. The germline CDR1 and CDR2 sequences are DFQATT and SNEGSKA (reference sequence). CDR3 in DNA: TGCAGTGCTAGAGAACAGCCGAACACCGGGGAGCTGTTTTTT. Amino acid sequence: CSAREQPNTGELFF.

J is TRBJ2-2 and V is TRBV15, with a tentative D call TRBD2 (5 bases). Germline CDR1 LNHNV, CDR2 YYDKDF (reference sequence). The V and J ends lost 1 base and 6 bases respectively, with 15 bases between them. This CDR3 spans 16 amino acids. CDR3 amino acids: CATSRGLASRPGELFF. CDR3 coding DNA: TGTGCCACCAGCAGAGGGCTAGCTAGTCGTCCCGGGGAGCTGTTTTTT.

This clonotype was seen more than once but under ten times. The J gene is TRBJ1-5, the V gene TRBV15; D unresolved. This CDR3 is built from 14 residues. The germline gives CDR1 LNHNV, CDR2 YYDKDF (reference sequence). The V end lost 0 bases, the J end lost 5 bases, and 8 bases lay between the germline ends. The CDR3 nucleotides are TGTGCCACCAGCAGAGATCGGGGATATCAGCCCCAGCATTTT. This encodes CATSRDRGYQPQHF.

This clonotype came up a few times. The V call is TRBV2, the J call TRBJ2-2, with TRBD2 as a possible D gene (6 bases). The CDR3 loop spans 14 amino acids. Germline V lookup: CDR1 SNHLY, CDR2 FYNNEI. V was pared by 2 bases and J by 6 bases, with 10 bases between. The CDR3 sequence: CASSEQGGPGELFF. The CDR3 coding sequence is TGTGCCAGCAGTGAACAGGGAGGACCCGGGGAGCTGTTTTTT.

This sequence joins TRBV19 and TRBJ2-3; D may be TRBD2 (5 bases). Germline CDR1 is LNHDA and CDR2 is SQIVND (reference sequence). The CDR3 sequence is 15 residues long. The V and J ends lost 3 bases and 0 bases respectively, with 10 bases between them. CDR3 coding DNA: TGTGCCAGTAGTATTATGGGCGGGAGCACAGATACGCAGTATTTT. Encoded protein: CASSIMGGSTDTQYF.